Listed below are T cell receptor beta chains from one sample, sequenced in a study of immune evolution from preneoplasia to lung adenocarcinoma. Profiled with immunoSEQ multiplex PCR; TCRdb holds only in-frame clones, not every one. Among several thousand clones listed, about 80% were seen once. Sequenced material: FFPE normal lung tissue adjacent to the tumor. All receptors derive from a person aged 50-69 years with lung adenocarcinoma. Both conserved end residues are part of each CDR3. Each record gives: clone size, D gene, J gene, V gene, CDR3 protein, CDR3 DNA. The D gene is left open where the match is weak. The size field is filled for only some rows; it gives once, few, many or a size class.

NA,NA,TRBJ2-1,TRBV10-3,CAISENNEQFF,TGTGCCATCAGTGAGAACAATGAGCAGTTCTTC
NA,TRBD1,TRBJ1-1,TRBV11-2,CASSGTASEAFF,TGTGCCAGCAGCGGGACAGCATCGGAAGCTTTCTTT
NA,TRBD1,TRBJ1-5,TRBV28,CASSSPGQGHQPQHF,TGTGCCAGCAGTTCGCCGGGACAGGGACATCAGCCCCAGCATTTT
NA,NA,TRBJ2-7,TRBV7-9,CASSFSGAEQYF,TGTGCCAGCAGCTTCTCAGGGGCGGAGCAGTACTTC
NA,NA,TRBJ1-5,TRBV28,CASSLPRGAGNQPQHF,TGTGCCAGCAGTTTACCTCGGGGGGCTGGCAATCAGCCCCAGCATTTT
NA,NA,TRBJ1-1,TRBV7-9,CASSNVGGDHGYTEAFF,TGTGCCAGCAGCAATGTAGGGGGGGACCATGGCTACACTGAAGCTTTCTTT
NA,NA,TRBJ1-4,TRBV30,CAWSPGNTNEKLFF,TGTGCCTGGAGTCCCGGCAACACTAATGAAAAACTGTTTTTT
NA,TRBD1,TRBJ2-1,TRBV9,CASSVGTGVGNEQFF,TGTGCCAGCAGCGTAGGGACAGGGGTTGGAAATGAGCAGTTCTTC
NA,NA,TRBJ1-5,TRBV19,CASSLDRSNQPQHF,TGTGCCAGTAGTTTAGACAGGAGCAATCAGCCCCAGCATTTT
NA,NA,TRBJ1-4,TRBV27,CASSSEGGNLATNEKLFF,TGTGCCAGCAGTTCCGAGGGGGGTAATCTTGCAACTAATGAAAAACTGTTTTTT
NA,NA,TRBJ2-1,TRBV5-6,CASSFAGPFSNEQFF,TGTGCCAGCAGCTTCGCCGGGCCCTTTTCCAATGAGCAGTTCTTC
NA,TRBD2,TRBJ2-3,TRBV6-6,CASRDSGVSTDTQYF,TGTGCCAGCAGAGACAGCGGGGTTAGCACAGATACGCAGTATTTT
once,NA,TRBJ2-3,TRBV2,CASSVLRFSTDTQYF,TGTGCCAGCAGTGTTTTGCGCTTTAGCACAGATACGCAGTATTTT
NA,TRBD1,TRBJ1-5,TRBV10-3,CAISEPGQGFHF,TGTGCCATCAGTGAGCCTGGACAGGGGTTCCATTTT
NA,TRBD1,TRBJ2-6,TRBV25-1,CASSTTGGSSGANVLTF,TGTGCCAGCAGTACCACAGGGGGGAGCTCTGGGGCCAACGTCCTGACTTTC
large,TRBD2,TRBJ2-2,TRBV7-3,CASSPYRDYPTGELFF,TGTGCCAGCAGCCCGTACCGGGACTATCCGACCGGGGAGCTGTTTTTT
NA,NA,TRBJ2-3,TRBV27,CASTDTDTQYF,TGTGCCAGCACCGACACAGATACGCAGTATTTT
NA,NA,TRBJ2-7,TRBV19,CASSISAKGGYEQYF,TGTGCCAGTAGTATCAGCGCCAAGGGGGGGTACGAGCAGTACTTC
NA,NA,TRBJ1-1,TRBV5-1,CASRLQPGTEAFF,TGCGCCAGCAGGCTCCAGCCGGGCACTGAAGCTTTCTTT
NA,TRBD1,TRBJ2-7,TRBV29-1,CSVDTGAGSYEQYF,TGCAGCGTAGATACAGGGGCCGGGTCCTACGAGCAGTACTTC
NA,TRBD1,TRBJ2-1,TRBV5-1,CASSLGAGTGIYHEQFF,TGCGCCAGCAGCTTGGGTGCGGGGACAGGGATTTATCATGAGCAGTTCTTC
NA,TRBD1,TRBJ2-7,TRBV30,CAWSTGGSPYEQYF,TGTGCCTGGTCAACAGGGGGTTCCCCCTACGAGCAGTACTTC
NA,TRBD2,TRBJ2-1,TRBV4-1,CASSPPGGDEQFF,TGCGCCAGCAGCCCCCCGGGGGGAGATGAGCAGTTCTTC
once,TRBD1,TRBJ2-7,TRBV4-1,CASSLSGTGAYEQYF,TGCGCCAGCAGCCTATCCGGGACAGGCGCCTACGAGCAGTACTTC
NA,NA,TRBJ2-5,TRBV11-2,CASSRIEETQYF,TGTGCCAGCAGCCGCATTGAAGAGACCCAGTACTTC
NA,NA,TRBJ2-5,TRBV11-3,CASSLFSEETQYF,TGTGCCAGCAGCTTATTCTCAGAAGAGACCCAGTACTTC
NA,NA,TRBJ1-1,TRBV7-3,CASSLVRGAETFF,TGTGCCAGCAGCTTAGTTCGCGGGGCTGAAACTTTCTTT
NA,NA,TRBJ2-2,TRBV1,CTSSQLGAAGELFF,TGCACCAGCAGCCAATTGGGCGCTGCCGGGGAGCTGTTTTTT